This is a list of T cell receptor beta chains from one sample in a study of T cell responses to AZD1222 COVID-19 vaccine. Generated by immunoSEQ multiplex PCR, the TCRdb table keeps only in-frame clones and is missing some. The sample consists of more than 75,000 clones, 80% to 90% of them appearing once. Source: peripheral blood, taken on day 0 of AZD1222 vaccination. Receptor source: an adult in good health. CDR3s include the opening cysteine and the closing phenylalanine or tryptophan. Each record gives: V gene, D gene, clone size, J gene, CDR3 DNA, CDR3 protein. The D gene is left open where the match is weak. The listing skips clone size in some rows; elsewhere it reads once, few, many or a size class.

V: TRBV7-9
D: TRBD2
size: few
J: TRBJ2-5
DNA: TGTGCCAGCAGCTTGGCTAGCGGGGGGCTGAAGACCCAGTACTTC
CDR3: CASSLASGGLKTQYF

V: TRBV5-1
D: NA
size: NA
J: TRBJ1-1
DNA: TGCGCCAGCAGCTTGGTAGGGGAAACTGAAGCTTTCTTT
CDR3: CASSLVGETEAFF

V: TRBV4-2
D: NA
size: NA
J: TRBJ1-5
DNA: TGTGCCAGCAGCCTTTACGGGGGGGCCGAGCAGCCCCAGCATTTT
CDR3: CASSLYGGAEQPQHF

V: TRBV6-2/TRBV6-3
D: TRBD1
size: NA
J: TRBJ2-2
DNA: TGTGCCAGCAGTTACGGGACAGGTCGCGGAACCGGGGAGCTGTTTTTT
CDR3: CASSYGTGRGTGELFF

V: TRBV7-2
D: TRBD2
size: once
J: TRBJ2-7
DNA: TGTGCCAGCAGCACGACTAGCGGGGGGATAATTTACGAGCAGTACTTC
CDR3: CASSTTSGGIIYEQYF

V: TRBV11-2
D: TRBD2
size: NA
J: TRBJ2-2
DNA: TGTGCCAGCAGCTTGAACGGCGGGAGAACATTGTCGAACACCGGGGAGCTGTTTTTT
CDR3: CASSLNGGRTLSNTGELFF

V: TRBV21-1
D: NA
size: NA
J: TRBJ1-1
DNA: TGTGCCAGCAGCAAAAGTTTGACTGAAGCTTTCTTT
CDR3: CASSKSLTEAFF

V: TRBV6-2/TRBV6-3
D: NA
size: NA
J: TRBJ1-5
DNA: TGTGCCAGCAGTAACGACAGGTCCTATAGCAATCAGCCCCAGCATTTT
CDR3: CASSNDRSYSNQPQHF

V: TRBV11-2
D: NA
size: NA
J: TRBJ2-7
DNA: TGTGCCAGCAGCTTAGAGGTGGGCCCCTACGAGCAGTACTTC
CDR3: CASSLEVGPYEQYF

V: TRBV6-4
D: NA
size: once
J: TRBJ2-2
DNA: TGTGCCAGCAGGATCGGGACCCAGGCCGGGGAGCTGTTTTTT
CDR3: CASRIGTQAGELFF

V: TRBV25-1
D: NA
size: NA
J: TRBJ2-2
DNA: TGTGCCAGCAGTGAATATCACAGGGAGGACGGGGAGCTGTTTTTT
CDR3: CASSEYHREDGELFF

V: TRBV7-9
D: NA
size: NA
J: TRBJ1-2
DNA: TGTGCCAGCAGCCCCGCAGGGACTGGCTACACCTTC
CDR3: CASSPAGTGYTF

V: TRBV7-9
D: NA
size: NA
J: TRBJ1-3
DNA: TGTGCCAGCAGCTTAGTACCGGACACCATATATTTT
CDR3: CASSLVPDTIYF